This TCR beta chain was recovered during a study of breast tumors, draining lymph nodes, adjacent tissues. TCRdb reanalysed the multiplex PCR reads using MiXCR and keeps one entry per CDR3 protein. The table shows nearly 110,000 distinct CDR3 sequences, with approximately 28% occurring only once. This clonotype has a count of ten or more. Its antigen is unknown. Study outcomes and limitations: The lymph node origin of tumor T cells was framed as consistent with a hypothesis, not demonstrated. The data were judged consistent with most tumor T cells coming from lymph node and expanding in tumor. Compared with basal-like, luminal-like tumors shared significantly more repertoire with nontumor tissue. Tumor TCR diversity was below lymph nodes but above nontumor tissue.

CDR1 and CDR2 from the germline V gene are SGHDT and YYEEEE. The CDR3 length is 15 residues. V was shortened by 1 base and J by 4 bases, with 15 bases between the two germline ends. Breast cancer patients provided tissue from their axillary draining lymph nodes. The sequencing sample was made of axillary lymph node tissue. This TCR was recovered from a female donor with breast cancer. Some clones in this sample may be carry-over from other donors' samples. V and J are TRBV5-6 and TRBJ2-7; D might be TRBD2 (6 bases). For the CDR3, the DNA is TGTGCCAGCAGCTTGCGGGGGAGTCTCCAATACGAGCAGTACTTC. As protein: CASSLRGSLQYEQYF.